A single sample is the source of the 20 T cell receptor beta chains below, sequenced in a study of response to subunit inactivated influenza vaccine. TCRdb redid the calling of the RT-PCR reads with MiXCR, one entry per CDR3 protein. Of 150,000 to 200,000 distinct CDR3 sequences listed, about 9% are singletons. Sequencing was performed on non-naive T cells sorted from PBMCs, taken on the day of vaccination. The receptors stem from a man aged 45-65 years who received an inactivated influenza vaccine.

This clonotype came up many times. The rearrangement uses TRBV29-1 and TRBJ2-5; perhaps TRBD2 as D (5 bases). The CDR3 totals 11 residues. Germline CDR1 reads SQVTM; CDR2 reads ANQGSEA. Trimming left V 2 bases short and J 14 bases short, with 15 bases between. CDR3 coding DNA: TGCAGCGTTGAAAGGGCGGGTGGAAGATACTTC. It is translated as CSVERAGGRYF.

V usage is TRBV7-8 and J usage is TRBJ1-4; 7 positions agree with TRBD1. With 5 bases clipped from V and 8 bases from J, the junction kept 5 bases outside the gene matches. The CDR3 length is 13 residues. Germline V gives CDR1 SGHVS, CDR2 FQNEAQ. The CDR3 loop is CASSPLDREKLFF. The CDR3 region has the DNA TGTGCCAGCAGCCCACTGGACAGGGAAAAACTGTTTTTT.

This clonotype was recorded at least ten times. V is TRBV5-1 and J is TRBJ2-3; 9 bases are shared with TRBD2. This CDR3 comprises 16 residues. J was trimmed by 2 bases and V by 0 bases; bases with no gene match: 4. Germline V gene data show CDR1 as SGHRS and CDR2 as YFSETQ. The CDR3, as DNA: TGCGCCAGCAGCTTGGACCTAGCGGGGAACACAGATACGCAGTATTTT. This gives the protein CASSLDLAGNTDTQYF.

Only a few counts were recorded for this clonotype. The V and J genes are TRBV9 and TRBJ2-1; tentatively, D is TRBD2 (6 bases). The V end lost 2 bases, the J end lost 1 base, and 10 bases lay between the germline ends. CDR1 is SGDLS and CDR2 is YYNGEE in the germline V gene. The CDR3 totals 15 residues. The CDR3 here is CASSVGTVSYNEQFF. CDR3 nucleotides: TGTGCCAGCAGCGTGGGGACTGTATCCTACAATGAGCAGTTCTTC.

The V and J genes are TRBV4-2 and TRBJ2-5; D might be TRBD2 (7 bases). This CDR3 is 16 amino acids long. The ends were cut back, 4 bases at V and 1 base at J, with 16 bases in the middle. Germline V lookup: CDR1 LGHNA, CDR2 YNFKEQ. CDR3 sequence: CASSRRIGGLQETQYF. Written as DNA, the CDR3 is TGTGCCAGCAGCCGACGGATCGGGGGGCTCCAAGAGACCCAGTACTTC.

This clonotype showed up just a few times. This sequence joins TRBV18 and TRBJ1-5, with 9 bases identical to TRBD1. Germline-derived CDR1 and CDR2 are KGHSH and LQKENI. V was pared by 3 bases and J by 11 bases, with 14 bases of the junction left unmatched. There are 16 residues in the CDR3. CDR3 loop: CASSPVGGTGMVAQHF. Written as DNA, the CDR3 is TGTGCCAGCTCACCTGTAGGGGGGACAGGGATGGTGGCCCAGCATTTT.

This clonotype was detected only a few times. The J gene is TRBJ2-1, the V gene TRBV12-3 or TRBV12-4; D possibly matches TRBD1 or TRBD2 (6 bases each). V was cut by 6 bases and J by 7 bases, with 16 bases left in between. The CDR3 loop spans 14 amino acids. The CDR3 loop is CASRSQGTANEQFF. In DNA, the CDR3 is TGTGCCAGCAGATCCCAGGGGACTGCTAATGAGCAGTTCTTC.

There are many counts of this clonotype. The chain carries TRBV20-1 and TRBJ1-5, with 7 bases aligning to TRBD1. Germline CDR1 reads DFQATT; CDR2 reads SNEGSKA (reference sequence). This CDR3 has 17 residues. Trimming removed 5 bases from V and 5 bases from J; junction bases left unmatched: 18. The DNA of the CDR3 is TGCAGTGCTCCCGAAAAAGATCAGGGGGTTTGGGATCAGCCCCAGCATTTT. The encoded protein is CSAPEKDQGVWDQPQHF.

This clonotype was seen only a few times. The chain has TRBV20-1 and TRBJ1-2, with D unclear. Germline V gene data show CDR1 as DFQATT and CDR2 as SNEGSKA (reference sequence). CDR3 length: 15 residues. V lost 1 base and J lost 4, with 16 bases in between. CDR3 DNA: TGCAGTGCTAGAGGAGGCATCCGATTATCCTATGGCTACACCTTC. This gives the protein CSARGGIRLSYGYTF.

The gene calls are TRBV29-1 and TRBJ2-1; D gene uncertain. CDR1 is SQVTM, CDR2 ANQGSEA, per germline. The CDR3 has 12 residues. Trimming stripped 3 bases from V and 7 bases from J, with 10 bases between. CDR3 bases: TGCAGCGTTGAGTCCATGGGGAATGAGCAGTTCTTC. This codes for CSVESMGNEQFF.

The table lists this clonotype with many counts. The rearrangement links TRBV7-8 to TRBJ2-1; 9 bases are a match to TRBD1. CDR1 and CDR2 (germline): SGHVS, FQNEAQ. With 4 bases clipped from V and 9 bases from J, the junction kept 10 bases outside the gene matches. The CDR3 has 15 residues. The CDR3 nucleotides are TGTGCCAGCAGCTCGGCCGGGACAGGGACGCTTGAGCAGTTCTTC. Translating gives CASSSAGTGTLEQFF.

This clonotype was seen more than once but under ten times. The chain is built from TRBV2 and TRBJ2-7; D possibly corresponds to TRBD1 (5 bases). The V gene's germline CDR1 is SNHLY and CDR2 FYNNEI. The germline V and J ends were trimmed by 6 bases and 3 bases, with 21 bases remaining between them. This CDR3 has 16 residues. The CDR3 reads CASSPGVRSGLYEQYF. The CDR3 nucleotides read TGTGCCAGCAGCCCTGGAGTTCGTTCAGGGCTCTACGAGCAGTACTTC.

This clonotype was detected a few times. A read error may produce the germline difference seen at one junction end. J is TRBJ2-3 and V is TRBV27; 9 bases fit TRBD2. The germline V gene encodes CDR1 MNHEY and CDR2 SMNVEV (reference sequence). This CDR3 spans 15 amino acids. The CDR3 reads CASSLLAGNTDTQFF. As DNA, the CDR3 is TGTGCCAGCAGTTTACTAGCGGGGAACACAGATACGCAGTTTTTT.

This clonotype was seen a few times. This chain uses TRBV20-1 with TRBJ2-3; D remains ambiguous. V lost 3 bases and J 6 bases, leaving 19 bases between the germline ends. The CDR3 totals 15 residues. Germline V lookup: CDR1 DFQATT, CDR2 SNEGSKA (reference sequence). This CDR3 is CSARPTTGPRDTQYF. In nucleotides, the CDR3 is TGCAGTGCTAGGCCTACTACGGGCCCTCGGGATACGCAGTATTTT.

V usage is TRBV2 and J usage is TRBJ1-2; TRBD1 might be the D (6 bases). The germline V gene has CDR1 SNHLY and CDR2 FYNNEI. This CDR3 region has 15 residues. Trimming took 6 bases from V and 0 from J, leaving 14 bases between them. CDR3 nucleotide sequence: TGTGCCAGCAGCAAGGGGGGAACCGCTAACTATGGCTACACCTTC. This encodes CASSKGGTANYGYTF.

The genes are TRBV11-2 and TRBJ1-1, with 8 bases aligning to TRBD1. The CDR3 is 15 amino acids. The V and J ends lost 2 bases and 1 base, in that order; junction bases with no gene match: 3. Germline-derived CDR1 and CDR2 are SGHAT and FQNNGV. CDR3 residues: CASSLLGTGNTEAFF. The CDR3 DNA sequence: TGTGCCAGCAGCTTACTCGGGACAGGGAACACTGAAGCTTTCTTT. Full variable domain (rest looked up from reference TRBV11-2 and TRBJ1-1): EAGVAQSPRYKIIEKRQSVAFWCNPISGHATLYWYQQILGQGPKLLIQFQNNGVVDDSQLPKDRFSAERLKGVDSTLKIQPAKLEDSAVYLCASSLLGTGNTEAFFGQGTRLTVV.

The chain joins TRBV3-1 to TRBJ1-1, with 8 bases fitting TRBD1. V shed 4 bases and J 5 bases; nucleotides not matched to a gene: 9. The CDR3 extends over 15 amino acids. CDR1 LGHDT and CDR2 YNNKEL come from the germline V gene (reference sequence). CDR3 sequence reads: CASSPRTGSRTEAFF. CDR3 DNA: TGTGCCAGCAGCCCCCGGACAGGGAGTAGGACTGAAGCTTTCTTT.

The sample holds many counts of this clonotype. The CDR3 nucleotides read TGTGCCAGCAGTTTAGGGGTAGGGTACAAACCCCAGCATTTT. Encoded protein: CASSLGVGYKPQHF. The chain couples TRBV12-3 or TRBV12-4 to TRBJ1-5; no clear D gene. This CDR3 contains 14 residues. V was trimmed by 1 base and J by 10 bases, leaving 14 bases between them.

In its sample, this clonotype was seen many times. The genes are TRBV12-3 or TRBV12-4 and TRBJ1-1; TRBD1 might be the D (6 bases). The CDR3 runs 11 residues. Trimming removed 5 bases at V and 11 bases at J, with 12 bases between. The CDR3 protein is CASSEQGRAFF. CDR3 bases: TGTGCCAGCAGTGAACAGGGTAGGGCTTTCTTT.

This chain uses TRBV5-6 with TRBJ2-3; no definite D call. CDR3 length: 13 amino acids. Trimming stripped 0 bases from V and 3 bases from J, with 5 bases between. CDR1 and CDR2 from the germline V gene are SGHDT and YYEEEE. The CDR3 DNA is TGTGCCAGCAGCTTGGACGTAACAGATACGCAGTATTTT. It is translated as CASSLDVTDTQYF.